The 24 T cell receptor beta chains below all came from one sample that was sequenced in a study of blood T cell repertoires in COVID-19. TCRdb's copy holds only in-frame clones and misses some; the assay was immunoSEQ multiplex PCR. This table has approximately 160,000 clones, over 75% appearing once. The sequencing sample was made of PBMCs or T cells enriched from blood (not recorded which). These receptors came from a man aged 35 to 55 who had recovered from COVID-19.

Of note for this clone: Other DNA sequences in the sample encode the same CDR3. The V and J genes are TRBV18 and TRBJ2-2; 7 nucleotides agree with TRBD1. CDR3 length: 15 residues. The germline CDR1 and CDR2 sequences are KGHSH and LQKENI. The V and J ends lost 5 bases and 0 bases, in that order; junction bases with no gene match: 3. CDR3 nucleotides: TGTGCCAGCTCATCCGGGACAGCGAACACCGGGGAGCTGTTTTTT. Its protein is CASSSGTANTGELFF.

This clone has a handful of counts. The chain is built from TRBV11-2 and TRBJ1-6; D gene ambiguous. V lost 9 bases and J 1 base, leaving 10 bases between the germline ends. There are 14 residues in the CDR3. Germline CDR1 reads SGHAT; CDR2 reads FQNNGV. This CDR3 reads CASGTASYNSPLHF. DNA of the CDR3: TGTGCCAGTGGTACTGCTTCCTATAATTCACCCCTCCACTTT.

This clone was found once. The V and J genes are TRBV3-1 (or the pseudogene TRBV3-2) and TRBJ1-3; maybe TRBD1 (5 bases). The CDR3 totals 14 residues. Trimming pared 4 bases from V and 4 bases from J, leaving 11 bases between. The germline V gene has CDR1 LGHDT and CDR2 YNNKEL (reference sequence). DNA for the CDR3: TGTGCCAGCAGCCCGAAGCGGGGGGGAAACACCATATATTTT. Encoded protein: CASSPKRGGNTIYF.

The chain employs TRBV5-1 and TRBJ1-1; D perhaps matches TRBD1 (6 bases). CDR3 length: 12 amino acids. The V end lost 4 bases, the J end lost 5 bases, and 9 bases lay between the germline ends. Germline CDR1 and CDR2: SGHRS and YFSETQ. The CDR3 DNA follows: TGCGCCAGCAGCAGAGGACAGACTGAAGCTTTCTTT. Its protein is CASSRGQTEAFF.

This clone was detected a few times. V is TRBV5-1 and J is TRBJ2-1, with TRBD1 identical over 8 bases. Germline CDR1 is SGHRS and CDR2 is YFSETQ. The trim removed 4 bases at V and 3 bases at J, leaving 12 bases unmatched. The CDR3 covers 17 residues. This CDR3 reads CASSPWKQGDLYNEQFF. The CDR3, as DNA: TGCGCCAGCAGCCCATGGAAACAGGGGGACCTCTACAATGAGCAGTTCTTC.

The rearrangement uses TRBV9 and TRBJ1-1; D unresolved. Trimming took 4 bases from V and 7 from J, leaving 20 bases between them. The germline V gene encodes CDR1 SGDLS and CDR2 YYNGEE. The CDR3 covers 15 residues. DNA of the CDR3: TGTGCCAGCAGCACCCTGACTAGTTTACATGGTGAAGCTTTCTTT. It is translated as CASSTLTSLHGEAFF.

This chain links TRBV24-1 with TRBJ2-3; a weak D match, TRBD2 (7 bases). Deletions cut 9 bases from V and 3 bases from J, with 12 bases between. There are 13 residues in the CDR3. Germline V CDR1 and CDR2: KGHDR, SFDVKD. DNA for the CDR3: TGTGCCACCGGGGGGGCAGGGACAGATACGCAGTATTTT. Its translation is CATGGAGTDTQYF.

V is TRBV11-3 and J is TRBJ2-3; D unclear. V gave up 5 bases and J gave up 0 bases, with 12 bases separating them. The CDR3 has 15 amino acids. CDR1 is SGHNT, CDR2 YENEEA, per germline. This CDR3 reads CASSRDIRSTDTQYF. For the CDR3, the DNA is TGTGCCAGCAGCCGCGACATAAGAAGCACAGATACGCAGTATTTT.

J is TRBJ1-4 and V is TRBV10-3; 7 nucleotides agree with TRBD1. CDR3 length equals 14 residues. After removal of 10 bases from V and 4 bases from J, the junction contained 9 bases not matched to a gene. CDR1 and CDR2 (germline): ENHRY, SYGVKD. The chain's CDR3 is CASADRADNEKLFF. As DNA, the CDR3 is TGTGCCAGCGCCGACAGGGCCGATAATGAAAAACTGTTTTTT.

The CDR3 DNA sequence: TGTGCCAGCAGACTAGGCACCGGGGAGCTGTTTTTT. This sequence encodes CASRLGTGELFF. This chain links TRBV27 with TRBJ2-2; possibly TRBD2 for D (5 bases). The germline V gene encodes CDR1 MNHEY and CDR2 SMNVEV (reference sequence). The length of the CDR3 is 12 residues. V lost 6 bases and J lost 4, with 6 bases in between.

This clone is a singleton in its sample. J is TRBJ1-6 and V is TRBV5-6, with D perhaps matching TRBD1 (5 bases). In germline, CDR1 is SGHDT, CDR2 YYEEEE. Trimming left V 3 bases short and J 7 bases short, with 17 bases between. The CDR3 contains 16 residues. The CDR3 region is CASSWEGRARNSPLHF. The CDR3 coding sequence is TGTGCCAGCAGCTGGGAGGGCAGGGCCAGGAATTCACCCCTCCACTTT.

This CDR3 reads CASSDYRNEQFF. The CDR3 bases are TGTGCCAGCAGCGACTATCGGAATGAGCAGTTCTTC. The chain recombines TRBV5-6 with TRBJ2-1; D might be TRBD2 (5 bases). With 4 bases removed from V and 7 bases from J, the gap between germline ends came to 9 bases. The CDR3 runs 12 residues. Germline V gene data show CDR1 as SGHDT and CDR2 as YYEEEE.

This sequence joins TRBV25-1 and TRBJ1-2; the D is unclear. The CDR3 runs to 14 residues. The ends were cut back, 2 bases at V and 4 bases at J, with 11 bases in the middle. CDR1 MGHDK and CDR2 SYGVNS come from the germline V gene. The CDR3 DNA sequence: TGTGCCAGCAGTGAAGGAGCCCGCGGCTATGGCTACACCTTC. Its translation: CASSEGARGYGYTF.

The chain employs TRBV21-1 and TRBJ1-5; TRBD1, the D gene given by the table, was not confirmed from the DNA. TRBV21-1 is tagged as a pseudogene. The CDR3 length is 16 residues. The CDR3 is CASRNVVHWHHQPQHF. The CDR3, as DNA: TGTGCCAGCAGGAACGTCGTACATTGGCATCATCAGCCCCAGCATTTT.

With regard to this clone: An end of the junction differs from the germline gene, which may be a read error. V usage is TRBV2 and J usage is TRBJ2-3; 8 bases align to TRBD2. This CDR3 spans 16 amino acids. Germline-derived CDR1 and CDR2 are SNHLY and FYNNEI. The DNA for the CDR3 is TGTGCCAGCAGGGAAGGGCGGGGGGCGCTCACAGATACGCAGTATTTT. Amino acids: CASREGRGALTDTQYF.

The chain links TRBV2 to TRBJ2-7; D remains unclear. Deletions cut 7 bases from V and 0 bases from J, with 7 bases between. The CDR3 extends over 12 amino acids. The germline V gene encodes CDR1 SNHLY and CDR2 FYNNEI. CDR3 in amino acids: CASNRFSYEQYV. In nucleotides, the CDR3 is TGTGCCAGCAACAGATTCTCCTACGAGCAGTACGTC.

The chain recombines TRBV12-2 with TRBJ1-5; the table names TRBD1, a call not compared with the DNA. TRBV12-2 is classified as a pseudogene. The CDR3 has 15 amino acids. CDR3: CASPLDRGGNQPQHF. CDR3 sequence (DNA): TGTGCAAGTCCCTTGGACAGGGGGGGGAATCAGCCCCAGCATTTT.

Here the CDR3 DNA reads TGTGCCAGCAGTACCTATCTTAACCCGGGACAGGGACGGGGGGAGACCCAGTACTTC. The encoded protein is CASSTYLNPGQGRGETQYF. The chain employs TRBV28 and TRBJ2-5; 9 positions match TRBD1. V lost 5 bases, J lost 5 bases, and 21 bases stayed unmatched. Germline V gene lookup returns CDR1 MDHEN and CDR2 SYDVKM. This CDR3 is 19 amino acids long.

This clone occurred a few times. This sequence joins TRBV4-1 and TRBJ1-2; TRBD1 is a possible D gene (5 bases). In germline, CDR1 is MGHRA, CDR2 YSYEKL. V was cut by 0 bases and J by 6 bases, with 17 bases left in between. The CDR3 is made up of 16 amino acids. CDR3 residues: CASSQESGLRRHGYTF. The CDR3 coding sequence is TGCGCCAGCAGCCAAGAATCGGGACTCCGTAGGCATGGCTACACCTTC.

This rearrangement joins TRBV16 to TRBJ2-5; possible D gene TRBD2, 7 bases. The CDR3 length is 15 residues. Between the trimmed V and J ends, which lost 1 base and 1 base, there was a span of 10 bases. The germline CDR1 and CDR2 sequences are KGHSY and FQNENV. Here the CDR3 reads CASSQWAGAQETQYF. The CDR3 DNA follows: TGTGCCAGCAGCCAATGGGCGGGGGCCCAAGAGACCCAGTACTTC.

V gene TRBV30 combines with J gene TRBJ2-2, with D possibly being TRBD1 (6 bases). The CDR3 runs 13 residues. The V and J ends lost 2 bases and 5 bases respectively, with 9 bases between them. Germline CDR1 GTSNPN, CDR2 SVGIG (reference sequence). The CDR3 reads CAWSQGSTGELFF. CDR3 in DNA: TGTGCCTGGAGTCAGGGGAGTACCGGGGAGCTGTTTTTT.

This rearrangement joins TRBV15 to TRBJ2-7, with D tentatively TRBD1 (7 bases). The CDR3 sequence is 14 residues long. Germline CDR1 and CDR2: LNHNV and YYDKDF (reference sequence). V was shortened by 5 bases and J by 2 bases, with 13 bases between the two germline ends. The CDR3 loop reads CATSPGGSTYEQYF. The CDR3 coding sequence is TGTGCCACCAGCCCAGGGGGGTCAACCTACGAGCAGTACTTC.

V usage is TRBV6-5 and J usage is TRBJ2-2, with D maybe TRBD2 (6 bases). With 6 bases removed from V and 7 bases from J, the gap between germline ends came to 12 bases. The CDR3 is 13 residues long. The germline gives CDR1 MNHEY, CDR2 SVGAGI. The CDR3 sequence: CASSGGDHGELFF. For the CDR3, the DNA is TGTGCCAGCAGCGGAGGGGACCACGGGGAGCTGTTTTTT.

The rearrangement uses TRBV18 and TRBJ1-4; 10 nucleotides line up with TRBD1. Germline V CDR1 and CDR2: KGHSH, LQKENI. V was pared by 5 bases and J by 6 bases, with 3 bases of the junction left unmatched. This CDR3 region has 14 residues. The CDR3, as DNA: TGTGCCAGCTCAGGGACAGGGGCGGATGAAAAACTGTTTTTT. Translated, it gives CASSGTGADEKLFF.